The following is a T cell receptor (beta chain) sequence with its context. Its antigen is still unknown. Base qualities are not provided; no much larger clone lies one nucleotide away. The library was generated by 5' RACE. TCRbeta was amplified by two rounds of PCR with Phusion High-Fidelity polymerase, and sample-specific barcodes were added in the primers. Template-switch cDNA synthesis with SMARTScribe reverse transcriptase and a TRBC-specific primer was used to generate TCRbeta libraries. The barcoded samples were pooled and then prepared using the NEBNext Ultra DNA Library Prep Kit for Illumina. Sequencing of libraries was performed on an Illumina MiSeq with the MiSeq reagent kit v2, 300 cycles. Turning to the authors' computational methods: Reads were demultiplexed by barcode with Jemultiplexer and aligned with MiTCR using default parameters. Non-functional sequences were filtered out with VDJtools, and clonotypes were defined by amino acid sequence, with frequencies based on assigned sequence reads. The clonal space homeostasis analysis grouped clonotypes by frequency into over-represented (0.05-1), large, medium and small bins. The raw public data were reprocessed by TCRdb itself: fastp quality trimming at Q25, MiXCR clonotype calling, in-frame beta chains only. Duplicate CDR3 protein sequences are folded into a single record with the most common DNA and genes. These V and J calls originate from TCRdb's pipeline instead of the authors' own analysis. Here the sample has about 670 distinct CDR3 sequences; about 35% occur a single time. The top ten hold approximately 50% of the sample.

This sample was included in a study of MAIT cells during Salmonella Paratyphi A infection (TCRdb year 2017). The research as a whole found: Compared with healthy controls, diagnosed volunteers had more expansion or contraction among the top five MAIT clonotypes (about 0.5 versus 0.13), a finding that suggests the repertoire is reshaped by infection. The availability of volunteer samples limited the sample sizes, but these sizes were considered adequate to detect differences between groups. MAIT TRBV usage was oligoclonal, favouring TRBV20 and TRBV6, and appeared unchanged by infection.

The germline V gene (reference sequence) provides CDR1 DFQATT and CDR2 SNEGSKA. Trimming accounts for 2 bases at V and 7 bases at J, while the number of junction bases matched to no gene is 3. Measured from the cysteine to the phenylalanine, the CDR3 is 14 residues long. Only CDR3 DNA is held: 42 bases, read in frame from base 1. This specimen's time point label, interpreted: healthy control first sampling. Using flow cytometry, MAIT cells, defined as Valpha7.2+ CD161+ T cells, were identified and sorted. The healthy adult controls were either laboratory volunteers or leukocyte cones obtained from the national blood and transplant service. For RNA extraction, roughly 5,000 to 11,000 MAIT cells from each sample were sorted straight into RNAqueous-Micro lysis buffer. As a control for MAIT repertoire stability, unchallenged healthy controls were sampled twice, about 21 days apart. Lymphoprep gradient centrifugation was used to isolate peripheral blood mononuclear cells from blood samples and leukocyte cones. Sorting was done on either a BD FACSAria Fusion or a BD FACSAria III sorter.

The TCR sequence derives from an adult in good health. The sequence is built from TRBV20-1 and TRBJ1-6; 9 bases in the middle match TRBD1. The material sequenced was MAIT cells from blood. The CDR3 protein sequence reads: CSARTGGENSPLHF. In nucleotides, the sequence is TGCAGTGCTAGAACAGGGGGCGAGAATTCACCCCTCCACTTT.